This T cell receptor beta chain was identified during a study of cytomegalovirus exposure and HLA in healthy donors. This CDR3 is built from 15 residues. Primers: 60 Vbeta forward and 13 Jbeta reverse. The method was immunoSEQ multiplex PCR; TCRdb's version includes in-frame clones alone and lacks a portion of them. The table records around 230,000 clones, over 80% of them present only once. The gene calls are TRBV21-1 and TRBJ1-1; TRBD1, as called in the table, went unchecked against the DNA. TRBV21-1 is described as a pseudogene. What was sequenced was PBMCs. The receptor's source is a man aged 40-49 years in good health and CMV-seropositive. DNA for the CDR3: TGTGCCAGCAGCAAAGTTTGGTCAGGGGAAACTGAAGCTTTCTTT. As protein: CASSKVWSGETEAFF.